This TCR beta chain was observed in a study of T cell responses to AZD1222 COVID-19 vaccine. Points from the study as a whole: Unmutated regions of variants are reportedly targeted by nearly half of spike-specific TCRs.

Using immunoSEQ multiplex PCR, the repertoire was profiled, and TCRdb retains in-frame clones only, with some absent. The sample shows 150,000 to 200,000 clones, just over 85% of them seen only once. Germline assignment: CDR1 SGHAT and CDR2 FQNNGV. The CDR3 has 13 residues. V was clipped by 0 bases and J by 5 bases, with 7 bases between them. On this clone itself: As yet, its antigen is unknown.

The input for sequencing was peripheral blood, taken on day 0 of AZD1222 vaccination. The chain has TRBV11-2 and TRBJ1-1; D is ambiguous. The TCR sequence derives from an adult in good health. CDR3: CASSLDRGTEAFF. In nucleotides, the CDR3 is TGTGCCAGCAGCTTAGATCGGGGAACTGAAGCTTTCTTT.